Only a few counts were recorded for the clone carrying this T cell receptor (beta chain). As yet, its antigen is unknown. Peripheral blood samples and lesional scalp punch biopsies were obtained from alopecia areata patients. The record originates from a study of CD8+ T cells in alopecia areata. Overall study context: The tofacitinib course ran for 6 to 18 months and was followed by 6 months off drug.

This CDR3 is 14 amino acids long. The V gene end was trimmed by 5 bases and the J gene end by 10 bases; junction bases not matched to a gene: 7. Looked up from germline, CDR1 is ENHRY and CDR2 is SYGVKD. cDNA serving as the sequencing template came from extracted, reverse transcribed RNA. The assay was immunoSEQ multiplex PCR, and TCRdb's table has in-frame clones only and misses some. The sample shows over 150,000 clones, approximately 62% of them seen only once. Points from the study as a whole: In patients, TCRs were shared less clearly than in mice, and HLA may possibly be involved.

The chain links TRBV10-3 to TRBJ1-6, with 8 bases matching TRBD1. The TCR sequence derives from a human donor with alopecia areata. The sample in question was CD4+ T cells sorted from blood, obtained at week 0. As DNA, the CDR3 is TGTGCCATCAGTTGGGACAGGTCGGGATCACCCCTCCACTTT. This translates into CAISWDRSGSPLHF.